One and the same sample provided the 24 T cell receptor beta chains below, sequenced in a study of T-cell reconstitution after alpha-beta-depleted transplantation in children. Unique molecular identifiers were built into the TCRbeta library. TCRdb re-analysed the PCR reads in MiXCR, keeping a single row per CDR3 protein. Here the sample spans 500,000 to 600,000 distinct CDR3 sequences, about a sixth being singletons. The material was PBMCs from the stem cell graft donor, obtained from the stem cell graft. Receptors originate from a human donor who donated a stem cell graft to a child with acute lymphoblastic leukemia.

This clonotype was recorded at least ten times. V usage is TRBV20-1 and J usage is TRBJ1-4; D is possibly TRBD1 (5 bases). The V and J ends lost 6 bases and 6 bases respectively, with 17 bases between them. The CDR3 runs 14 residues. CDR1 is DFQATT, CDR2 SNEGSKA, per germline (reference sequence). The CDR3 protein is CSANSGRVDEKLFF. The CDR3 DNA reads TGCAGTGCAAACTCAGGCAGGGTGGATGAAAAACTGTTTTTT.

This rearrangement joins TRBV21-1 to TRBJ2-7; the listed D gene, TRBD1, was not tested against the DNA. TRBV21-1 is marked as a pseudogene. The length of the CDR3 is 16 residues. The CDR3 DNA reads TGTGCCAGCAGCAAATCCATCGGGACGGACTCCTACGAGCAGTACTTC. This encodes CASSKSIGTDSYEQYF.

There are a few counts of this clonotype. The DNA of the CDR3 is TGTGCCATCAGTGGAGCTATTCTAATTGACAGGGGAGAGCACAATGAGCAGTTCTTC. It codes for CAISGAILIDRGEHNEQFF. The gene calls are TRBV10-3 and TRBJ2-1; 8 bases fit TRBD1. V was clipped by 4 bases and J by 5 bases; unmatched bases: 19. In germline, CDR1 is ENHRY, CDR2 SYGVKD. CDR3 size: 19 residues.

The rearrangement uses TRBV5-1 and TRBJ2-3, with D hard to call. Germline V CDR1 and CDR2: SGHRS, YFSETQ. This CDR3 contains 15 residues. Trimming removed 4 bases from V and 2 bases from J, with 14 bases in between. CDR3 nucleotides: TGCGCCAGCAGCACAACAGTTTTGGACACAGATACGCAGTATTTT. It codes for CASSTTVLDTDTQYF.

In this sample, this clonotype turned up a few times. At one end the junction does not follow the germline gene, possibly because of a read error. The CDR3 sequence is CSARDSEYNEQFF. The CDR3 coding sequence is TGCAGTGCTCGAGACTCTGAGTACAATGAGCAGTTCTTC. The chain couples TRBV20-1 to TRBJ2-1; D is undetermined. The CDR3 has 13 amino acids. The germline gives CDR1 DFQATT, CDR2 SNEGSKA (reference sequence).

This chain links TRBV20-1 with TRBJ2-7; TRBD1 matches at 8 bases. There are 13 residues in the CDR3. Germline CDR1 reads DFQATT; CDR2 reads SNEGSKA (reference sequence). V lost 4 bases, J lost 2 bases, and 4 bases stayed unmatched. DNA for the CDR3: TGCAGTGCTACCCACAGGGGGACCTACGAGCAGTACTTC. The encoded protein is CSATHRGTYEQYF.

This clonotype was observed once. V usage is TRBV20-1 and J usage is TRBJ2-5; 15 nucleotides match TRBD2. The germline V gene encodes CDR1 DFQATT and CDR2 SNEGSKA (reference sequence). The CDR3 contains 17 residues. The trim removed 0 bases at V and 5 bases at J, leaving 7 bases unmatched. DNA of the CDR3: TGCAGTGCTAGAGATCTAAGGACTAGCGGGGGGGGCGAGACCCAGTACTTC. As protein: CSARDLRTSGGGETQYF.

The chain uses TRBV18 and TRBJ1-1, with D unresolved. This CDR3 contains 13 residues. The V end lost 2 bases, the J end lost 3 bases, and 7 bases lay between the germline ends. Per the germline V gene, CDR1 is KGHSH and CDR2 is LQKENI. The CDR3 DNA follows: TGTGCCAGCTCACCAAGGGCGGACACTGAAGCTTTCTTT. Translated: CASSPRADTEAFF.

The chain links TRBV12-3 or TRBV12-4 to TRBJ2-3, with a possible D match to TRBD1 (6 bases). With 6 bases removed from V and 1 base from J, the gap between germline ends came to 17 bases. The CDR3 consists of 16 residues. CDR3 DNA sequence: TGTGCCAGCAGGCCTATACAGGGAATGCGCACAGATACGCAGTATTTT. It translates to CASRPIQGMRTDTQYF.

J is TRBJ1-1 and V is TRBV7-6, with TRBD1 matching 9 bases. The J segment lost 0 bases and the V segment lost 3 bases, leaving 11 bases of the junction unmatched. Germline loops: CDR1 SGHVS, CDR2 FNYEAQ. This CDR3 spans 18 amino acids. CDR3 in amino acids: CASSFITGGNEMNTEAFF. The CDR3 DNA is TGTGCCAGCAGCTTCATCACAGGGGGCAATGAGATGAACACTGAAGCTTTCTTT.

This chain links TRBV15 with TRBJ2-3; tentative D call: TRBD2 (6 bases). Per germline, CDR1 LNHNV and CDR2 YYDKDF (reference sequence). Trimming stripped 4 bases from V and 4 bases from J, with 12 bases between. This CDR3 is 14 amino acids long. CDR3 residues: CATSTQEGPDTQYF. For the CDR3, the DNA is TGTGCCACCAGCACCCAGGAGGGCCCAGATACGCAGTATTTT.

The chain uses TRBV5-1 and TRBJ2-6, with 9 nucleotides matching TRBD2. Germline values: CDR1 SGHRS, CDR2 YFSETQ. The CDR3 loop spans 16 amino acids. With 4 bases clipped from V and 0 bases from J, the junction kept 2 bases outside the gene matches. CDR3 sequence (DNA): TGCGCCAGCAGCGGGACTAGCCTCTCTGGGGCCAACGTCCTGACTTTC. Amino acids: CASSGTSLSGANVLTF. Supplemented by reference TRBV5-1 and TRBJ2-6, the full variable domain reads KAGVTQTPRYLIKTRGQQVTLSCSPISGHRSVSWYQQTPGQGLQFLFEYFSETQRNKGNFPGRFSGRQFSNSRSEMNVSTLELGDSALYLCASSGTSLSGANVLTFGAGSRLTVL.

The rearrangement uses TRBV2 and TRBJ2-3; 8 bases line up with TRBD2. The V gene's germline CDR1 is SNHLY and CDR2 FYNNEI. Trimming at V came to 3 bases and at J to 5 bases, leaving 10 bases not matched to a gene. The CDR3 has 16 amino acids. The CDR3 is CASSEVAGGRRDTQYF. The CDR3 DNA reads as TGTGCCAGCAGTGAGGTGGCGGGAGGCCGGAGAGATACGCAGTATTTT.

The V and J genes are TRBV7-2 and TRBJ1-4, with D perhaps TRBD1 (6 bases). CDR3 length: 15 residues. Trimming cost V 5 bases and J 5 bases, with 15 bases left between them. Germline V gene lookup returns CDR1 SGHTA and CDR2 FQGNSA. CDR3 region: CASSRQGTVNEKLFF. In DNA form, the CDR3 reads TGTGCCAGCAGCCGTCAGGGGACGGTAAATGAAAAACTGTTTTTT.

This clonotype was picked up a small number of times. This sequence joins TRBV11-2 and TRBJ2-2; the match to TRBD2 covers 12 bases. The CDR3 extends over 18 amino acids. Trimming removed 6 bases from V and 6 bases from J; junction bases left unmatched: 14. The germline CDR1 and CDR2 sequences are SGHAT and FQNNGV. The CDR3 DNA sequence: TGTGCCAGCAGTCCTCAGAGGCCCCTAGCGGGAGGGCCCGGGGAGCTGTTTTTT. Translated: CASSPQRPLAGGPGELFF.

This clonotype appeared many times. The chain has TRBV7-3 and TRBJ2-1; no clear D gene. The V end was cut by 5 bases, the J end by 2 bases, with 13 bases between. This CDR3 spans 15 amino acids. CDR1 and CDR2 from the germline V gene are SGHTA and FQGTGA. The CDR3 region has the DNA TGTGCCAGCAGCCTGATGGGTGGCACCTACAATGAGCAGTTCTTC. Translating it yields CASSLMGGTYNEQFF.

This clonotype was seen repeatedly, ten times or more. J is TRBJ1-2 and V is TRBV7-9, with D tentatively TRBD1 (5 bases). V was shortened by 5 bases and J by 3 bases, with 19 bases between the two germline ends. The CDR3 contains 16 residues. Germline V CDR1 and CDR2: SEHNR, FQNEAQ (reference sequence). The CDR3 spells CASSLYSGGSYYGYTF. CDR3 bases: TGTGCCAGCAGCCTCTATAGTGGGGGTTCCTACTATGGCTACACCTTC.

Here the CDR3 reads CSASPLSTFSYNEQFF. The CDR3 bases are TGCAGTGCTAGCCCCCTCTCGACGTTCTCCTACAATGAGCAGTTCTTC. The chain couples TRBV20-1 to TRBJ2-1; D is uncertain. V lost 3 bases and J 0 bases, leaving 15 bases between the germline ends. CDR1 and CDR2 from the germline V gene are DFQATT and SNEGSKA (reference sequence). The CDR3 covers 16 residues.

The J gene is TRBJ2-1, the V gene TRBV6-5, with D possibly matching TRBD2 (5 bases). CDR3 length: 14 amino acids. V was cut by 2 bases and J by 4 bases, with 9 bases left in between. In germline, CDR1 is MNHEY, CDR2 SVGAGI. CDR3 in DNA: TGTGCCAGCAGTTACGGGAGTTCATACAATGAGCAGTTCTTC. This codes for CASSYGSSYNEQFF.

The chain employs TRBV20-1 and TRBJ1-5; a possible D gene is TRBD1 (6 bases). The length of the CDR3 is 13 residues. Germline lookup yields CDR1 DFQATT and CDR2 SNEGSKA (reference sequence). Trimming shortened V by 4 bases and J by 5 bases, and 12 bases separated the two germline ends. The CDR3 spells CSATRDMDQPQHF. CDR3 DNA: TGCAGTGCTACCCGGGACATGGATCAGCCCCAGCATTTT.

This clonotype came up a few times. This chain connects TRBV12-3 or TRBV12-4 to TRBJ2-1; D may match TRBD1 or TRBD2 (5 bases each). This CDR3 has 14 amino acids. V dropped 4 bases and J dropped 5 bases, with 12 bases sitting between them. The CDR3 spells CASSSDTRDNEQFF. In DNA form, the CDR3 reads TGTGCCAGCAGTTCGGACACGAGGGACAATGAGCAGTTCTTC.

Only a few counts were recorded for this clonotype. The chain links TRBV20-1 to TRBJ2-1; TRBD2 agrees at 7 bases. V lost 6 bases and J lost 7; bases outside the gene matches: 9. Germline values: CDR1 DFQATT, CDR2 SNEGSKA (reference sequence). The CDR3 has 13 amino acids. The CDR3 here is CSAVRREFNEQFF. CDR3 nucleotide sequence: TGCAGTGCGGTGAGGCGGGAGTTTAATGAGCAGTTCTTC.

The V call is TRBV30, the J call TRBJ2-7; a possible D gene is TRBD1 (5 bases). The CDR3 loop spans 14 amino acids. From germline, CDR1 is GTSNPN and CDR2 SVGIG (reference sequence). V dropped 2 bases and J dropped 3 bases, with 14 bases sitting between them. The CDR3 is CAWSPGNSYYEQYF. Here the CDR3 DNA reads TGTGCCTGGAGTCCAGGGAACAGTTACTACGAGCAGTACTTC.

The CDR3 region is CASRGQGTEAFF. The CDR3 nucleotides read TGTGCCAGCCGCGGACAGGGGACTGAAGCTTTCTTT. This chain connects TRBV7-6 to TRBJ1-1, with 9 bases matching TRBD1. The CDR3 consists of 12 residues. V shed 8 bases and J 5 bases; nucleotides not matched to a gene: 3. Germline assignment: CDR1 SGHVS and CDR2 FNYEAQ.